These T cell receptor beta chains were read from a single sample in a study of neurological immune-mediated disorders. TCRdb itself ran the 5' RACE reads through MiXCR, one entry per CDR3 protein. The table records under 90,000 distinct CDR3 sequences, about a tenth of them present only once. The specimen sequenced was PBMCs. These receptors all come from a man between 40 and 49 years old in good health. Each CDR3 is given with its conserved first and last residue. A D gene is named only where the DNA matches it firmly. Not every row has a clone size; where given, it reads once, few, many or a size class.

CAIRKETYEQYF | many | TRBV10-3 | - | TRBJ2-7
CASSFRGSPLHF | many | TRBV5-4 | - | TRBJ1-6
CSVEQGGLAFF | many | TRBV29-1 | TRBD1 | TRBJ1-1
CASSLEVGAPHSEQYF | many | TRBV5-1 | - | TRBJ2-7
CASSSTSNTGELFF | many | TRBV7-2 | - | TRBJ2-2
CASSPDGREAFF | many | TRBV7-9 | - | TRBJ1-1
CASSPRRDRGNSPLHF | - | TRBV27 | TRBD1 | TRBJ1-6
CASSSTGVGDTIYF | many | TRBV12-3/TRBV12-4 | TRBD1 | TRBJ1-3
CASRTGGVAEAFF | many | TRBV12-3/TRBV12-4 | - | TRBJ1-1
CSAMLDTQYF | many | TRBV20-1 | - | TRBJ2-3
CASSRRSGSSDTQYF | - | TRBV3-1 | - | TRBJ2-3
CASSFSGVDTGELFF | many | TRBV28 | - | TRBJ2-2
CAISETNPRTGYTNTGELFF | many | TRBV10-3 | TRBD1 | TRBJ2-2
CASSGTSGRQETQYF | many | TRBV2 | TRBD2 | TRBJ2-5
CASSTGYTGELFF | many | TRBV19 | - | TRBJ2-2
CASSPRTGTPNQPQHF | many | TRBV6-5 | TRBD1 | TRBJ1-5
CASPGGGLYEQYF | many | TRBV5-6 | - | TRBJ2-7